The 32 T cell receptor beta chains below come from one sample, sequenced in a study of molecular identifiers for immune sequencing clone quantification. Using its own MiXCR run on the PCR reads, TCRdb lists one record per CDR3 protein. The repertoire consists of fewer than 350,000 distinct CDR3 sequences, with about 23% occurring once and the leading ten covering around 0.7%. The sample was naive CD8+ T cells from blood, with Jurkat cell RNA spiked in. The subset: FACS-sorted CD8+CD4-CCR7+CD45RA+ naive T cells. The receptors stem from a human donor in good health. Some libraries in this study had Jurkat cell RNA spiked in.

On this clonotype: Relative to the germline gene, one junction end is altered; a read error may explain this. This sequence joins TRBV7-2 and TRBJ2-5; unclear D gene. Germline CDR1 reads SGHTA; CDR2 reads FQGNSA. The CDR3 is 20 residues long. The CDR3 nucleotides are TGTGCCAGCAGCTTAGCTGCGCTCCTCGCCCAATCCAACATCCAAGAGATCCAGTACTTC. Encoded protein: CASSLAALLAQSNIQEIQYF.

Many counts were recorded for this clonotype. This chain links TRBV23-1 with TRBJ1-5; D may be TRBD1 (6 bases). TRBV23-1 is an ORF, with its function uncertain. The CDR3 is 15 residues long. Trimming left V 4 bases short and J 2 bases short, with 12 bases between. The CDR3 region has the DNA TGCGCCAGCAGTCGAGGGGGTCGGGGCAATCAGCCCCAGCATTTT. This codes for CASSRGGRGNQPQHF.

In its sample, this clonotype was seen many times. The chain has TRBV12-3 or TRBV12-4 and TRBJ2-7, with D perhaps TRBD1 or TRBD2 (5 bases each). V was pared by 3 bases and J by 7 bases, with 16 bases between. The CDR3 length is 14 residues. The CDR3 DNA sequence: TGTGCCAGCAGTTTGGGGACCCCTATCTCGGAGCAGTACTTC. Residues: CASSLGTPISEQYF.

This clonotype was seen more than once but under ten times. J is TRBJ2-1 and V is TRBV27, with 12 bases identical to TRBD2. Germline-derived CDR1 and CDR2 are MNHEY and SMNVEV (reference sequence). The CDR3 length is 16 residues. Trimming at V came to 4 bases and at J to 0 bases, leaving 1 base not matched to a gene. The CDR3 here is CASSSSGGGSYNEQFF. The CDR3 nucleotides read TGTGCCAGCAGTTCTAGCGGGGGGGGCTCCTACAATGAGCAGTTCTTC.

At least ten counts were recorded for this clonotype. This sequence joins TRBV29-1 and TRBJ2-3; no definite D call. The CDR3 length is 10 residues. The V end lost 7 bases, the J end lost 3 bases, and 5 bases lay between the germline ends. Looked up from germline, CDR1 is SQVTM and CDR2 is ANQGSEA. The CDR3: CSGWTDTQYF. The CDR3 bases are TGCAGCGGGTGGACAGATACGCAGTATTTT.

As regards this clonotype: The CDR3 ends on some other residue instead of the conserved phenylalanine or tryptophan, so this is likely a read error. This chain uses TRBV4-1 with TRBJ2-3; D is ambiguous. With 1 base removed from V and 0 bases from J, the gap between germline ends came to 8 bases. The CDR3 length is 15 residues. Germline V gene lookup returns CDR1 MGHRA and CDR2 YSYEKL. The CDR3 nucleotides read TGCGCCAGCAGCCAAGCTCCTGGGAGCACAGATACGCAGTATCTT. Protein: CASSQAPGSTDTQYL.

In nucleotides, the CDR3 is TGTGCCAGCAGAAAAAGGACAGGGAGGGAGCCCCAGTACTTC. Translation: CASRKRTGREPQYF. This chain uses TRBV27 with TRBJ2-5; TRBD1 might be the D (8 bases). CDR3 size: 14 residues. In germline, CDR1 is MNHEY, CDR2 SMNVEV (reference sequence). V was trimmed by 6 bases and J by 9 bases, leaving 20 bases between them.

This clonotype was picked up many times. The gene calls are TRBV7-9 and TRBJ1-2; D possibly corresponds to TRBD1 (5 bases). Germline V CDR1 and CDR2: SEHNR, FQNEAQ (reference sequence). This CDR3 comprises 16 residues. Trimming removed 0 bases from V and 5 bases from J, with 16 bases in between. CDR3 nucleotide sequence: TGTGCCAGCAGCTTAGCGTCTCAGACAGCTGTATATGGCTACACCTTC. Protein sequence: CASSLASQTAVYGYTF.

The V and J genes are TRBV7-9 and TRBJ1-5; weak D call: TRBD1 (6 bases). This CDR3 spans 16 amino acids. Germline assignment: CDR1 SEHNR and CDR2 FQNEAQ (reference sequence). Deletions cut 5 bases from V and 3 bases from J, with 17 bases between. Written as DNA, the CDR3 is TGTGCCAGCAGCGCCCAGGGGCTGGCGCACAATCAGCCCCAGCATTTT. This codes for CASSAQGLAHNQPQHF. Based on the CDR3 plus reference TRBV7-9 and TRBJ1-5, the full variable domain is DTGVSQNPRHKITKRGQNVTFRCDPISEHNRLYWYRQTLGQGPEFLTYFQNEAQLEKSRLLSDRFSAERPKGSFSTLEIQRTEQGDSAMYLCASSAQGLAHNQPQHFGDGTRLSIL.

This clonotype was observed a few times. The V and J genes are TRBV20-1 and TRBJ2-7, with TRBD2 matching 7 bases. CDR1 DFQATT and CDR2 SNEGSKA come from the germline V gene (reference sequence). The CDR3 sequence is 13 residues long. The junction had 3 bases not matched to a gene; V was cut back by 3 bases and J by 1 base. The CDR3 nucleotides read TGCAGTGCTAGTCTAGCGGATTCCTACGAGCAGTACTTC. Protein: CSASLADSYEQYF.

A word on this clonotype: A much larger clonotype is one base distant, so this may be a read error. This rearrangement joins TRBV28 to TRBJ1-1, with 7 bases that match TRBD1. Germline V gene data show CDR1 as MDHEN and CDR2 as SYDVKM. The CDR3 is 14 residues long. CDR3 amino acids: CASGLQGMNTEAFF. The CDR3 bases are TGTGCCAGCGGTTTACAGGGGATGAACACTGAAGCTTTCTTT. The full variable domain, completed using reference TRBV28 and TRBJ1-1, is DVKVTQSSRYLVKRTGEKVFLECVQDMDHENMFWYRQDPGLGLRLIYFSYDVKMKEKGDIPEGYSVSREKKERFSLILESASTNQTSMYLCASGLQGMNTEAFFGQGTRLTVV.

This clonotype was recorded many times. V and J are TRBV6-5 and TRBJ2-7; D might be TRBD2 (5 bases). V lost 1 base and J lost 6, with 10 bases in between. The CDR3 has 13 residues. Germline V gives CDR1 MNHEY, CDR2 SVGAGI. CDR3: CASSYYRSGEQYF. The CDR3 bases are TGTGCCAGCAGTTACTATCGGAGCGGCGAGCAGTACTTC.

This clonotype was counted many times. This rearrangement joins TRBV27 to TRBJ2-7; D tentatively reads TRBD1 or TRBD2 (5 bases each). The CDR3 contains 14 residues. Trimming took 5 bases from V and 3 from J, leaving 14 bases between them. Looked up from germline, CDR1 is MNHEY and CDR2 is SMNVEV (reference sequence). The CDR3: CASSPTGALYEQYF. In nucleotides, the CDR3 is TGTGCCAGCAGTCCTACCGGGGCACTCTACGAGCAGTACTTC.

Note on this clonotype: This may be a read error, as it is one base from a much larger clone. This chain connects TRBV7-9 to TRBJ2-7; D is perhaps TRBD1 or TRBD2 (5 bases each). Germline values: CDR1 SEHNR, CDR2 FQNEAQ (reference sequence). The ends were cut back, 5 bases at V and 3 bases at J, with 17 bases in the middle. The CDR3 consists of 15 residues. Here the CDR3 reads CASSPLSGPIYEQYF. CDR3 sequence (DNA): TGTGCCAGCAGCCCATTATCGGGGCCGATCTACGAGCAGTACTTC.

This chain links TRBV28 with TRBJ2-1; the match to TRBD1 covers 8 bases. Germline CDR1 reads MDHEN; CDR2 reads SYDVKM. V shed 6 bases and J 5 bases; nucleotides not matched to a gene: 15. The CDR3 covers 17 residues. CDR3 DNA sequence: TGTGCCAGCAGCCCCAGAGGACAGGGCCCGTCACACAATGAGCAGTTCTTC. This translates into CASSPRGQGPSHNEQFF.

This clonotype was observed at least ten times. This sequence joins TRBV5-4 and TRBJ2-7; D may match TRBD1 or TRBD2 (6 bases each). The CDR3 contains 15 residues. Trimming left V 1 base short and J 3 bases short, with 14 bases between. Germline V lookup: CDR1 SGHNT, CDR2 YYREEE (reference sequence). The CDR3 region is CASSLNRDSHYEQYF. CDR3 sequence (DNA): TGTGCCAGCAGCTTGAACAGGGACTCCCACTACGAGCAGTACTTC.

Worth noting for this clonotype: One junction end does not reproduce the germline sequence, and a read error may be involved. This sequence joins TRBV27 and TRBJ2-1; no reliable D call. The length of the CDR3 is 12 residues. Per germline, CDR1 MNHEY and CDR2 SMNVEV (reference sequence). The CDR3 region has the DNA TGTACCAGCAGTTACATGGGAAATGAGCAGTTCTTC. The encoded protein is CTSSYMGNEQFF.

This clonotype was observed at least ten times. The V call is TRBV27, the J call TRBJ2-7; 7 positions agree with TRBD1. CDR3 length: 14 residues. Per the germline V gene, CDR1 is MNHEY and CDR2 is SMNVEV (reference sequence). J gave up 1 base and V 0 bases, and 0 bases lay outside the gene matches. The DNA for the CDR3 is TGTGCCAGCAGTTTATCCAGGGGGTCCTACGAGCAGTACTTC. Protein sequence: CASSLSRGSYEQYF.

In DNA form, the CDR3 reads TGTGCCAGCAGTGAATATAAAAGCAATCAGCCCCAGCATTTT. Amino acids: CASSEYKSNQPQHF. V is TRBV25-1 and J is TRBJ1-5, with no clear D. V was clipped by 0 bases and J by 1 base, with 4 bases between them. The germline gives CDR1 MGHDK, CDR2 SYGVNS. The length of the CDR3 is 14 residues.

The sample holds many counts of this clonotype. The rearrangement joins TRBV4-1 to TRBJ1-1; D may be TRBD1 (6 bases). Germline CDR1 and CDR2: MGHRA and YSYEKL. V shed 0 bases and J shed 5 bases, with 13 bases lying between them. CDR3 size: 15 residues. CDR3 in amino acids: CASSQDEQGGTEAFF. In DNA form, the CDR3 reads TGCGCCAGCAGCCAAGACGAACAGGGAGGGACTGAAGCTTTCTTT.

CDR3 sequence (DNA): TGTGCCAGCAGCCCCAATGGGGAGTCTGCTGGAAACACCATATATTTT. Protein sequence: CASSPNGESAGNTIYF. The chain carries TRBV7-9 and TRBJ1-3, with D unresolved. This CDR3 region has 16 residues. Germline assignment: CDR1 SEHNR and CDR2 FQNEAQ (reference sequence). The V end was cut by 5 bases, the J end by 2 bases, with 16 bases between.

The sample holds many counts of this clonotype. The chain employs TRBV14 and TRBJ1-1; D is possibly TRBD1 (6 bases). The V end was cut by 2 bases, the J end by 0 bases, with 10 bases between. There are 15 residues in the CDR3. Germline CDR1 is SGHDN and CDR2 is FVKESK. CDR3 residues: CASSQTGRMNTEAFF. Written as DNA, the CDR3 is TGTGCCAGCAGCCAAACAGGGCGGATGAACACTGAAGCTTTCTTT.

V is TRBV7-8 and J is TRBJ2-1; 10 nucleotides line up with TRBD2. CDR1 and CDR2 from the germline V gene are SGHVS and FQNEAQ. The CDR3 is made up of 19 amino acids. V was pared by 2 bases and J by 6 bases, with 16 bases of the junction left unmatched. The CDR3 DNA reads TGTGCCAGCAGCTTATTTCAGCGGGGGGGCCCACCTACCATCAATGAGCAGTTCTTC. Its translation is CASSLFQRGGPPTINEQFF.

This sequence joins TRBV7-2 and TRBJ2-7; D call uncertain. The CDR3 spans 16 residues. Trimming stripped 1 base from V and 2 bases from J, with 15 bases between. The germline V gene has CDR1 SGHTA and CDR2 FQGNSA. CDR3 loop: CASSLGWVATAYEQYF. CDR3 bases: TGTGCCAGCAGCTTAGGGTGGGTGGCGACGGCCTACGAGCAGTACTTC. Using reference TRBV7-2 and TRBJ2-7 for the parts outside the CDR3, the full variable domain is GAGVSQSPSNKVTEKGKDVELRCDPISGHTALYWYRQSLGQGLEFLIYFQGNSAPDKSGLPSDRFSAERTGGSVSTLTIQRTQQEDSAVYLCASSLGWVATAYEQYFGPGTRLTVT.

As concerns this clonotype: A much more abundant neighbour one base away suggests this may be a read error. J is TRBJ2-7 and V is TRBV28, with 12 bases fitting TRBD2. The trim removed 3 bases at V and 6 bases at J, leaving 3 bases unmatched. The V gene's germline CDR1 is MDHEN and CDR2 SYDVKM. The length of the CDR3 is 14 residues. This chain's CDR3 is CASSFRLAGAEQYF. The CDR3 DNA sequence: TGTGCCAGCAGTTTCCGACTAGCGGGAGCCGAGCAGTACTTC.

Concerning this clonotype: The junction departs from the called germline gene at one end, perhaps through a read error. This sequence joins TRBV10-2 and TRBJ1-6; TRBD1 is a possible D gene (5 bases). The CDR3 is 16 residues long. From germline, CDR1 is WSHSY and CDR2 SAAADI. CDR3 DNA: TGCGCCAGCAGTGATTCGGGGGTCCTCTATAATTCACCCCCCCACTTT. Translated: CASSDSGVLYNSPPHF.

J is TRBJ2-7 and V is TRBV27, with a possible D match to TRBD2 (5 bases). V gave up 4 bases and J gave up 5 bases, with 9 bases separating them. This CDR3 spans 12 amino acids. CDR1 is MNHEY and CDR2 is SMNVEV in the germline V gene (reference sequence). DNA for the CDR3: TGTGCCAGCAGTTCCGGGAATGACGAGCAGTACTTC. This encodes CASSSGNDEQYF.

For this clonotype: The conserved final phenylalanine or tryptophan is absent from the CDR3, which likely points to a read error. The rearrangement uses TRBV27 and TRBJ2-3; 7 bases are shared with TRBD2. Germline V gene sequence: CDR1 MNHEY, CDR2 SMNVEV (reference sequence). CDR3 length: 16 amino acids. V lost 3 bases and J lost 0; bases outside the gene matches: 6. This chain's CDR3 is CASSFLADLSTDTQYY. The CDR3 DNA follows: TGTGCCAGCAGTTTCCTAGCGGATCTTAGCACAGATACGCAGTATTAT.

This clonotype was counted a few times. The chain combines TRBV4-1 with TRBJ2-5; 7 bases fit TRBD2. CDR3 length: 16 amino acids. The V gene's germline CDR1 is MGHRA and CDR2 YSYEKL. Trimming removed 1 base from V and 2 bases from J; junction bases left unmatched: 7. CDR3 protein: CASSQVSSGRQETQYF. The CDR3 DNA is TGCGCCAGCAGCCAAGTTTCTAGCGGAAGACAAGAGACCCAGTACTTC.

This clonotype has only a few counts. The chain uses TRBV3-1 and TRBJ2-5; 9 positions agree with TRBD2. The CDR3 is made up of 16 amino acids. Germline V gene data show CDR1 as LGHDT and CDR2 as YNNKEL (reference sequence). With 2 bases clipped from V and 7 bases from J, the junction kept 11 bases outside the gene matches. The CDR3 sequence is CASSQPLAGPLGTQYF. Written as DNA, the CDR3 is TGTGCCAGCAGCCAACCACTAGCGGGCCCTCTTGGGACCCAGTACTTC.

In regard to this clonotype: A much larger clone lies a single base off, so this may be a read error. This chain joins TRBV7-9 and TRBJ2-3, with 15 bases lining up with TRBD2. The CDR3 has 16 amino acids. Germline V lookup: CDR1 SEHNR, CDR2 FQNEAQ (reference sequence). CDR3: CASSWTSGRAVDTRYF. The CDR3 DNA is TGTGCCAGCAGCTGGACTAGCGGGAGGGCCGTCGATACGCGGTATTTT.

The V call is TRBV10-3, the J call TRBJ1-6; possibly TRBD1 for D (5 bases). This CDR3 spans 16 amino acids. V dropped 3 bases and J dropped 7 bases, with 16 bases sitting between them. Per germline, CDR1 ENHRY and CDR2 SYGVKD. The CDR3 reads CAISDAGTGINSPLHF. For the CDR3, the DNA is TGTGCCATCAGTGATGCAGGGACCGGGATAAATTCACCCCTCCACTTT.